This T cell receptor beta chain was identified during a study of cytomegalovirus exposure and HLA in healthy donors. PCR was performed using 60 Vbeta and 13 Jbeta primers. Method: immunoSEQ multiplex PCR; TCRdb's copy keeps in-frame clones and lacks some. Here the sample spans about 120,000 clones, 65% to 80% being singletons. V shed 2 bases, J shed 7 bases, and the junction held 5 bases outside the gene matches. The length of the CDR3 is 17 residues. Germline values: CDR1 MNHEY, CDR2 SMNVEV (reference sequence). The source is a man in his 60s in good health and CMV-seropositive. The sample was PBMCs. The V and J genes are TRBV27 and TRBJ2-1, with TRBD2 matching 16 bases. The CDR3 bases are TGTGCCAGCAGTTTAGGGCCGGGACTAGCGGGGGGGAATGAGCAGTTCTTC. It encodes CASSLGPGLAGGNEQFF.